The source of this T cell receptor (beta chain) is a study of blood T cells in healthy people across ages. Notes on the study in general: The study found TCR beta diversity correlated strongly with naive T cell percentage.

Germline V lookup: CDR1 DFQATT, CDR2 SNEGSKA (reference sequence). The CDR3 runs 14 residues. V was clipped by 6 bases and J by 7 bases, with 22 bases between them. As regards this clonotype: Its antigen remains unidentified.

Primers used in a second PCR of about 7 to 12 cycles were a sample-barcoded 5' primer and a J-beta primer mix. Each CDR3 protein gets one entry after TCRdb re-called the 5' RACE reads with MiXCR. The table lists about 680,000 distinct CDR3 sequences, 45% to 50% of them singletons. RNA extraction gave at least 5.5 micrograms of total RNA per sample. This sequence originates from a woman aged 55-69 years in good health. The sequencing input was blood. V is TRBV20-1 and J is TRBJ2-7; D perhaps matches TRBD2 (5 bases). DNA of the CDR3: TGCAGTGCGGCCGGCGGGCTAGCTTCAGAAGAGCAGTACTTC. Its translation is CSAAGGLASEEQYF.